Each of the 31 T cell receptor beta chains below was sequenced from the same sample in a study of memory CD4+ T cells and cytomegalovirus serostatus. Using immunoSEQ multiplex PCR, the repertoire was profiled, and TCRdb retains in-frame clones only, with some absent. The data show approximately 42,000 clones, about 80% seen once. Single viable CD3+CD4+CD8-CD45RO+ cells were sorted as the memory CD4+ T cells. The sample taken for sequencing was memory CD4+ T cells from blood. These receptor sequences come from an adult in good health and CMV-seronegative.

The count of this clone is one. The chain joins TRBV12-5 to TRBJ2-3; 7 positions match TRBD2. Germline CDR1 is LGHNT and CDR2 is FRNRAP. CDR3 length: 14 amino acids. Germline trimming cut 2 bases from V and 6 bases from J; bases unmatched to any gene: 5. CDR3 sequence: CASGLPTRGDTQYF. DNA of the CDR3: TGTGCTAGTGGTTTGCCGACGCGGGGGGATACGCAGTATTTT.

This clone was seen only a few times. The V and J genes are TRBV7-8 and TRBJ1-2; D not resolved. This CDR3 has 13 amino acids. The germline gives CDR1 SGHVS, CDR2 FQNEAQ. Trimming cost V 4 bases and J 7 bases, with 13 bases left between them. The CDR3 region has the DNA TGTGCCAGCAGCTCCTCGAGGGATTTTGGCTACACCTTC. It yields the protein CASSSSRDFGYTF.

V gene TRBV11-2 combines with J gene TRBJ1-3; D is uncertain. V was trimmed by 1 base and J by 4 bases, leaving 5 bases between them. The length of the CDR3 is 13 residues. Germline CDR1 reads SGHAT; CDR2 reads FQNNGV. CDR3 coding DNA: TGTGCCAGCAGCTTAGGAGGAGGAAACACCATATATTTT. Translated: CASSLGGGNTIYF.

This chain links TRBV12-2 with TRBJ2-7; the table's D call TRBD2 went unverified against the DNA. TRBV12-2 has pseudogene status. The CDR3 loop spans 15 amino acids. The CDR3 DNA reads as TGTGCAAGTCGCTTGGGGACTAGCGGGAGCTACGAGCAGTACTTC. Translating gives CASRLGTSGSYEQYF.

The chain recombines TRBV5-1 with TRBJ1-1; D is ambiguous. V gave up 0 bases and J gave up 3 bases, with 12 bases separating them. Germline V CDR1 and CDR2: SGHRS, YFSETQ. The CDR3 is made up of 15 amino acids. In DNA, the CDR3 is TGCGCCAGCAGCTTGGCCGCGGGGAGTCACACTGAAGCTTTCTTT. Protein sequence: CASSLAAGSHTEAFF.

The V and J genes are TRBV18 and TRBJ1-1; D unclear. The germline V gene encodes CDR1 KGHSH and CDR2 LQKENI. The CDR3 totals 12 residues. V was trimmed by 4 bases and J by 8 bases, leaving 11 bases between them. The CDR3 loop reads CASSLLREEAFF. DNA of the CDR3: TGTGCCAGCTCACTCCTCCGGGAGGAAGCTTTCTTT.

The chain is built from TRBV18 and TRBJ2-3, with 7 bases that match TRBD1. CDR3 size: 13 residues. Germline V lookup: CDR1 KGHSH, CDR2 LQKENI. After removal of 3 bases from V and 6 bases from J, the junction contained 3 bases not matched to a gene. CDR3 protein: CASSPGTEDTQYF. For the CDR3, the DNA is TGTGCCAGCTCACCCGGGACAGAGGATACGCAGTATTTT.

V is TRBV7-2 and J is TRBJ1-2; D unclear. Trimming stripped 1 base from V and 0 bases from J, with 9 bases between. From germline, CDR1 is SGHTA and CDR2 FQGNSA. The CDR3 is 15 residues long. The CDR3 nucleotides read TGTGCCAGCAGCTTAGTCCAGGATTCTAACTATGGCTACACCTTC. This codes for CASSLVQDSNYGYTF.

The chain uses TRBV23-1 and TRBJ1-2, with unresolved D. TRBV23-1 has ORF status, its function being uncertain. The length of the CDR3 is 18 residues. V shed 0 bases and J shed 1 base, with 18 bases lying between them. This CDR3 reads CASSQSWEPRYRNYGYTF. The DNA of the CDR3 is TGCGCCAGCAGTCAATCTTGGGAACCCCGCTATCGTAACTATGGCTACACCTTC.

This chain connects TRBV11-2 to TRBJ1-3; 7 bases map to TRBD1. Germline trimming cut 6 bases from V and 2 bases from J; bases unmatched to any gene: 10. Germline CDR1 SGHAT, CDR2 FQNNGV. This CDR3 comprises 16 residues. Here the CDR3 DNA reads TGTGCCAGCAGTCGGACAGGTGTTCCTCCTGGAAACACCATATATTTT. This translates into CASSRTGVPPGNTIYF.

This clone has only a few counts. This rearrangement joins TRBV30 to TRBJ1-2; no clear D. The CDR3 is made up of 12 amino acids. Trimming stripped 1 base from V and 8 bases from J, with 11 bases between. The germline V gene encodes CDR1 GTSNPN and CDR2 SVGIG (reference sequence). The CDR3 sequence is CAWSATRVGYTF. CDR3 DNA: TGTGCCTGGAGTGCAACAAGGGTCGGCTACACCTTC.

The chain is built from TRBV6-1 and TRBJ1-2; 9 nucleotides agree with TRBD1. The trim removed 6 bases at V and 3 bases at J, leaving 5 bases unmatched. CDR3 size: 14 residues. Germline V lookup: CDR1 MNHNS, CDR2 SASEGT. CDR3 in amino acids: CASRATGGDYGYTF. The CDR3 DNA follows: TGTGCCAGCAGAGCGACAGGGGGGGACTATGGCTACACCTTC.

The chain carries TRBV27 and TRBJ1-1; possibly TRBD1 for D (5 bases). Trimming shortened V by 2 bases and J by 4 bases, and 8 bases separated the two germline ends. The CDR3 sequence is 13 residues long. CDR1 is MNHEY and CDR2 is SMNVEV in the germline V gene (reference sequence). DNA for the CDR3: TGTGCCAGCAGTTTACGGAGGGGCACTGAAGCTTTCTTT. Protein sequence: CASSLRRGTEAFF.

This clone was detected only a few times. CDR3 coding DNA: TGCGCCAGCAGCTTGGCCGGGACTAGCGGGAGGGTGGCAGATACGCAGTATTTT. This encodes CASSLAGTSGRVADTQYF. J is TRBJ2-3 and V is TRBV5-1; 16 nucleotides align to TRBD2. The germline gives CDR1 SGHRS, CDR2 YFSETQ. CDR3 size: 18 residues. The ends lost 0 bases at V and 4 bases at J; junction bases unmatched: 5.

As for this clone: At one boundary the junction diverges from the germline segment, which might be a read error. The chain recombines TRBV6-6 with TRBJ2-7; 11 nucleotides align to TRBD1. The CDR3 sequence is 14 residues long. Germline CDR1 reads MNHNY; CDR2 reads SVGAGI (reference sequence). Written as DNA, the CDR3 is TGTGCCAGCAGCCGGACAGGGGGCTCCCACGAGCAGTACTTC. It translates to CASSRTGGSHEQYF.

The chain couples TRBV5-1 to TRBJ2-2, with D possibly called TRBD1 or TRBD2 (5 bases each). This CDR3 contains 14 residues. V lost 2 bases, J lost 4 bases, and 9 bases lay in between. The germline CDR1 and CDR2 sequences are SGHRS and YFSETQ. The CDR3 reads CASSFIGGTGELFF. The CDR3 DNA is TGCGCCAGCAGCTTCATTGGGGGCACCGGGGAGCTGTTTTTT. The full variable domain, with the rest looked up from reference TRBV5-1 and TRBJ2-2, is KAGVTQTPRYLIKTRGQQVTLSCSPISGHRSVSWYQQTPGQGLQFLFEYFSETQRNKGNFPGRFSGRQFSNSRSEMNVSTLELGDSALYLCASSFIGGTGELFFGEGSRLTVL.

The V gene is TRBV11-2, the J gene TRBJ2-3; D is uncertain. Trimming stripped 5 bases from V and 6 bases from J, with 12 bases between. The CDR3 is made up of 13 amino acids. Germline V gene sequence: CDR1 SGHAT, CDR2 FQNNGV. The DNA of the CDR3 is TGTGCCAGCAGCGTCACCCACCCCGATACGCAGTATTTT. Translation: CASSVTHPDTQYF.

This chain joins TRBV7-9 and TRBJ2-3; D unclear. CDR1 and CDR2 (germline): SEHNR, FQNEAQ (reference sequence). Trimming took off 4 bases at V and 0 bases at J, with 8 bases between the two ends. The CDR3 runs 14 residues. The CDR3 DNA is TGTGCCAGCAGCTGGACCCTAAGCACAGATACGCAGTATTTT. Translation gives CASSWTLSTDTQYF.

V and J are TRBV5-1 and TRBJ2-2, with D unresolved. The germline V gene has CDR1 SGHRS and CDR2 YFSETQ. This CDR3 has 15 residues. Trimming pared 0 bases from V and 0 bases from J, leaving 6 bases between. CDR3 DNA sequence: TGCGCCAGCAGCTTGGCCGGGCCGAACACCGGGGAGCTGTTTTTT. Its protein product is CASSLAGPNTGELFF.

This clone has only one observation. This CDR3 reads CASSFGTSTDTQYF. DNA of the CDR3: TGTGCCAGCAGCTTTGGGACTAGCACAGATACGCAGTATTTT. V is TRBV7-8 and J is TRBJ2-3; TRBD2 is a possible D gene (6 bases). Germline loops: CDR1 SGHVS, CDR2 FQNEAQ. Trimming left V 3 bases short and J 0 bases short, with 7 bases between. The CDR3 consists of 14 residues.

In its sample, this clone was seen once. J is TRBJ2-3 and V is TRBV5-1, with no clear D. Trimming pared 8 bases from V and 0 bases from J, leaving 13 bases between. The CDR3 is 14 amino acids. CDR1 SGHRS and CDR2 YFSETQ come from the germline V gene. In nucleotides, the CDR3 is TGCGCCAGTGGGCACCAGTCTAGCACAGATACGCAGTATTTT. Translating gives CASGHQSSTDTQYF.

This chain uses TRBV9 with TRBJ2-7, with unresolved D. V dropped 4 bases and J dropped 6 bases, with 20 bases sitting between them. CDR1 and CDR2 (germline): SGDLS, YYNGEE. This CDR3 has 15 amino acids. Here the CDR3 reads CASSPRGFTTFEQYF. The CDR3 DNA sequence: TGTGCCAGCAGCCCGCGAGGATTCACTACGTTCGAGCAGTACTTC.

In the case of this clone: One end of the junction is discordant with germline, which a read error may explain. This chain joins TRBV19 and TRBJ1-1, with a possible D match to TRBD1 (5 bases). The CDR3 runs to 13 residues. Germline CDR1 and CDR2: LNHDA and SQIVND (reference sequence). CDR3 bases: TGTGCCAGTAGTATTTCAGGGAACTCTGAAGCTTTCTTT. Protein sequence: CASSISGNSEAFF.

This chain links TRBV7-2 with TRBJ2-3; TRBD2 aligns across 13 bases. The junction had 4 bases not matched to a gene; V was cut back by 4 bases and J by 9 bases. The length of the CDR3 is 14 residues. Germline V gene lookup returns CDR1 SGHTA and CDR2 FQGNSA. CDR3 in DNA: TGTGCCAGCAGCTCCGGACTAGCGGGAGCGACGCAGTATTTT. Encoded protein: CASSSGLAGATQYF.

This chain joins TRBV2 and TRBJ2-5; D not certain. Trimming took off 3 bases at V and 1 base at J, with 0 bases between the two ends. The germline CDR1 and CDR2 sequences are SNHLY and FYNNEI. This CDR3 is built from 11 residues. The CDR3 region is CASSDQETQYF. The CDR3 DNA reads TGTGCCAGCAGTGACCAAGAGACCCAGTACTTC.

The chain links TRBV9 to TRBJ2-7; 8 nucleotides align to TRBD1. Germline V gene lookup returns CDR1 SGDLS and CDR2 YYNGEE. The CDR3 length is 14 residues. J lost 6 bases, V lost 0 bases, and 5 bases had no gene match. The CDR3 coding sequence is TGTGCCAGCAGCGTAGTCCCAGGGGGCGGCGAGCAGTACTTC. Translating gives CASSVVPGGGEQYF.

The V call is TRBV4-3, the J call TRBJ1-1; perhaps TRBD1 as D (6 bases). The CDR3 sequence is 13 residues long. V was shortened by 4 bases and J by 5 bases, with 11 bases between the two germline ends. The germline gives CDR1 LGHNA, CDR2 YSLEER. CDR3 protein: CASSRAGETEAFF. CDR3 bases: TGCGCCAGCAGCCGGGCAGGGGAGACTGAAGCTTTCTTT.

J is TRBJ1-2 and V is TRBV11-3; the D gene is possibly TRBD1 (6 bases). Per germline, CDR1 SGHNT and CDR2 YENEEA. There are 15 residues in the CDR3. The ends were cut back, 3 bases at V and 6 bases at J, with 17 bases in the middle. CDR3: CASSLGPRGAHGYTF. The CDR3 DNA reads as TGTGCCAGCAGCTTGGGCCCTCGGGGGGCGCATGGCTACACCTTC.

The chain uses TRBV9 and TRBJ2-3, with D hard to call. Trimming removed 0 bases at V and 2 bases at J, with 4 bases between. The CDR3 spans 13 residues. The germline V gene encodes CDR1 SGDLS and CDR2 YYNGEE. CDR3 residues: CASSVGITDTQYF. CDR3 nucleotides: TGTGCCAGCAGCGTAGGGATCACAGATACGCAGTATTTT.

This chain connects TRBV7-2 to TRBJ2-3, with D possibly matching TRBD2 (5 bases). The CDR3 is 13 residues long. Per germline, CDR1 SGHTA and CDR2 FQGNSA. Trimming took off 3 bases at V and 4 bases at J, with 8 bases between the two ends. CDR3 bases: TGTGCCAGCAGCTTCTTCGGGGCAGATACGCAGTATTTT. Amino acids: CASSFFGADTQYF.

This clone was seen more than once but under ten times. This chain joins TRBV5-1 and TRBJ2-7, with TRBD1 matching over 8 bases. Germline-derived CDR1 and CDR2 are SGHRS and YFSETQ. This CDR3 is built from 13 residues. Trimming took 5 bases from V and 5 from J; bases not matched to a gene: 6. The CDR3 nucleotides are TGCGCCAGCAGTTGGGTGGACAGGGACGAGCAGTACTTC. Residues: CASSWVDRDEQYF.